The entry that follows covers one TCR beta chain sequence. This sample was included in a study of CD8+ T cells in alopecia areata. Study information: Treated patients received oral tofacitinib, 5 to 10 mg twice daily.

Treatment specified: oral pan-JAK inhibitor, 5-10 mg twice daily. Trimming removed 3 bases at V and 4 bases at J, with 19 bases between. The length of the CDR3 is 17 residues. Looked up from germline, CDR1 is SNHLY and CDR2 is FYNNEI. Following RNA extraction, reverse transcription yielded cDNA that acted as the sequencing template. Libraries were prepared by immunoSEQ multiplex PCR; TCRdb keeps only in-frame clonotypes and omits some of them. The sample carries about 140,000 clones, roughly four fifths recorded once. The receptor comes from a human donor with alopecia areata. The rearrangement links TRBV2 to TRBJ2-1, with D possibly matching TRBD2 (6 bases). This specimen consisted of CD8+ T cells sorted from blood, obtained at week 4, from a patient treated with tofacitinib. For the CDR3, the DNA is TGTGCCAGCAGTGATGAGGGACTTCTCCGTGCATACAATGAGCAGTTCTTC. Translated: CASSDEGLLRAYNEQFF.